These 21 T cell receptor beta chains were sequenced from one sample in a study of beta chain features in type 1 diabetes. Expressed TCRB transcripts got sequenced, as all isolated RNA was reverse transcribed. This table comes from immunoSEQ multiplex PCR, and its TCRdb copy is limited to in-frame clones, with some not included. This repertoire shows around 500,000 clones, 25% to 35% found once; its top ten account for 0.05% to 0.065%. Sample: naive CD4+ T cells from blood. The receptors stem from a man aged 18 to 35 in good health.

This clone occurred a few times. The rearrangement joins TRBV5-1 to TRBJ2-5, with D maybe TRBD1 (5 bases). The CDR3 has 14 amino acids. The V gene lost 2 bases and the J gene lost 4 bases, with 12 bases spanning the gap. Germline CDR1 reads SGHRS; CDR2 reads YFSETQ. This CDR3 reads CASSFQGARETQYF. The CDR3 DNA is TGCGCCAGCAGCTTTCAAGGGGCTAGAGAGACCCAGTACTTC.

This chain links TRBV2 with TRBJ2-4, with D tentatively TRBD1 (5 bases). There are 12 residues in the CDR3. V was shortened by 8 bases and J by 4 bases, with 9 bases between the two germline ends. Germline V gene data show CDR1 as SNHLY and CDR2 as FYNNEI. CDR3 in DNA: TGTGCCAGCTTGCAGGGAAAAAACATTCAGTACTTC. As protein: CASLQGKNIQYF.

Only a few counts were recorded for this clone. The rearrangement links TRBV20-1 to TRBJ2-1; D call uncertain. The CDR3 is 10 amino acids. Germline V CDR1 and CDR2: DFQATT, SNEGSKA (reference sequence). Trimming shortened V by 1 base and J by 7 bases, and 2 bases separated the two germline ends. CDR3 sequence reads: CSARVNEQFF. Written as DNA, the CDR3 is TGCAGTGCTAGAGTAAATGAGCAGTTCTTC.

The chain joins TRBV7-3 to TRBJ2-1; 10 bases are a match to TRBD2. After removal of 2 bases from V and 9 bases from J, the junction contained 7 bases not matched to a gene. Germline loops: CDR1 SGHTA, CDR2 FQGTGA. The CDR3 runs to 15 residues. The CDR3 DNA is TGTGCCAGCAGCTTACTTCCTAGCGGGAGTAGTGAGCAGTTCTTC. Its protein is CASSLLPSGSSEQFF.

This clone was counted a few times. V usage is TRBV27 and J usage is TRBJ2-7; TRBD2 aligns across 8 bases. The V segment lost 8 bases and the J segment 4 bases; nucleotides outside the gene matches: 16. CDR3 size: 16 residues. The germline gives CDR1 MNHEY, CDR2 SMNVEV (reference sequence). The CDR3 DNA is TGTGCCAGCTCCCGGGATCCAGCGGGAGTGAGATACGAGCAGTACTTC. It codes for CASSRDPAGVRYEQYF.

The chain combines TRBV7-9 with TRBJ2-7, with 7 positions matching TRBD1. Germline V gives CDR1 SEHNR, CDR2 FQNEAQ (reference sequence). Germline trimming cut 1 base from V and 5 bases from J; bases unmatched to any gene: 8. The CDR3 covers 15 residues. The CDR3 sequence: CASSLDARQGHEQYF. The DNA of the CDR3 is TGTGCCAGCAGCTTAGATGCGAGACAGGGCCACGAGCAGTACTTC.

This clone came up a few times. This chain connects TRBV29-1 to TRBJ2-5, with D hard to call. V was trimmed by 7 bases and J by 5 bases, leaving 14 bases between them. The CDR3 is made up of 12 amino acids. Per germline, CDR1 SQVTM and CDR2 ANQGSEA. CDR3 nucleotides: TGCAGCGCCGTGTCTGGGCACGAGACCCAGTACTTC. Its translation: CSAVSGHETQYF. The complete variable domain, with remaining parts taken from reference TRBV29-1 and TRBJ2-5, reads SAVISQKPSRDICQRGTSLTIQCQVDSQVTMMFWYRQQPGQSLTLIATANQGSEATYESGFVIDKFPISRPNLTFSTLTVSNMSPEDSSIYLCSAVSGHETQYFGPGTRLLVL.

This clone was counted a few times. The chain uses TRBV28 and TRBJ2-7; a weak D match, TRBD2 (6 bases). V lost 3 bases and J 1 base, leaving 16 bases between the germline ends. CDR1 MDHEN and CDR2 SYDVKM come from the germline V gene. CDR3 size: 16 residues. The CDR3, as DNA: TGTGCCAGCAGTTTTGGCATCACGGGAGAGTCCTACGAGCAGTACTTC. Protein: CASSFGITGESYEQYF.

The V call is TRBV5-1, the J call TRBJ2-1, with 8 nucleotides matching TRBD1. CDR1 is SGHRS, CDR2 YFSETQ, per germline. Losses at the gene ends were 3 bases for V and 7 bases for J; bases not matched to a gene: 9. The CDR3 totals 15 residues. The CDR3 bases are TGCGCCAGCAGCTCGGGGCAGGGGGCAAGGAATGAGCAGTTCTTC. Translated: CASSSGQGARNEQFF. Full variable domain (missing parts from reference TRBV5-1 and TRBJ2-1): KAGVTQTPRYLIKTRGQQVTLSCSPISGHRSVSWYQQTPGQGLQFLFEYFSETQRNKGNFPGRFSGRQFSNSRSEMNVSTLELGDSALYLCASSSGQGARNEQFFGPGTRLTVL.

The genes are TRBV29-1 and TRBJ2-3, with a weak D call TRBD1 (6 bases). The V end lost 1 base, the J end lost 5 bases, and 7 bases lay between the germline ends. CDR1 SQVTM and CDR2 ANQGSEA come from the germline V gene. The CDR3 is 12 amino acids. CDR3 loop: CSVEVGGDTQYF. As DNA, the CDR3 is TGCAGCGTTGAAGTAGGGGGAGATACGCAGTATTTT.

The chain joins TRBV6-5 to TRBJ2-5; D is perhaps TRBD1 (7 bases). The CDR3 sequence is 14 residues long. Trimming shortened V by 8 bases and J by 4 bases, and 17 bases separated the two germline ends. Germline CDR1 and CDR2: MNHEY and SVGAGI. The DNA for the CDR3 is TGTGCCAGCGGACGACAGGGAGGAGGAGAGACCCAGTACTTC. Protein sequence: CASGRQGGGETQYF.

This clone appeared a few times. This chain uses TRBV5-1 with TRBJ2-5; no reliable D call. Trimming left V 4 bases short and J 1 base short, with 8 bases between. The CDR3 consists of 13 residues. Germline CDR1 is SGHRS and CDR2 is YFSETQ. In DNA, the CDR3 is TGCGCCAGCAGCGTCAGCGCCCAAGAGACCCAGTACTTC. Residues: CASSVSAQETQYF.

The chain recombines TRBV30 with TRBJ1-4; D gene uncertain. V lost 2 bases, J lost 7 bases, and 8 bases lay in between. CDR1 is GTSNPN, CDR2 SVGIG, per germline (reference sequence). This CDR3 has 12 residues. CDR3 sequence (DNA): TGTGCCTGGAGTTCCGTCGGTGAAAAACTGTTTTTT. This codes for CAWSSVGEKLFF.

This clone occurred a few times. The J gene is TRBJ2-3, the V gene TRBV7-6, with D possibly TRBD2 on 5 matching bases. Germline CDR1 SGHVS, CDR2 FNYEAQ. Trimming removed 5 bases at V and 6 bases at J, with 9 bases between. The CDR3 has 12 residues. This CDR3 is CASSALADTQYF. The CDR3 DNA follows: TGTGCCAGCAGCGCCCTAGCTGATACGCAGTATTTT.

This rearrangement joins TRBV6-5 to TRBJ1-5, with a possible D match to TRBD1 (5 bases). V was shortened by 6 bases and J by 4 bases, with 13 bases between the two germline ends. The CDR3 length is 14 residues. Germline CDR1 reads MNHEY; CDR2 reads SVGAGI. CDR3 coding DNA: TGTGCCAGCAGCTACCTAGGGGTAAATCAGCCCCAGCATTTT. Encoded protein: CASSYLGVNQPQHF.

The rearrangement links TRBV19 to TRBJ2-5; 8 bases agree with TRBD1. The V segment lost 10 bases and the J segment 4 bases; nucleotides outside the gene matches: 17. Germline loops: CDR1 LNHDA, CDR2 SQIVND (reference sequence). This CDR3 region has 16 residues. The CDR3 sequence: CATSLPPSTGGETQYF. CDR3 in DNA: TGTGCCACATCACTCCCCCCCTCAACAGGGGGAGAGACCCAGTACTTC.

The V gene is TRBV7-2, the J gene TRBJ2-3, with D possibly TRBD1 on 5 matching bases. With 5 bases removed from V and 0 bases from J, the gap between germline ends came to 9 bases. CDR3 length equals 14 residues. CDR1 and CDR2 (germline): SGHTA, FQGNSA. In DNA form, the CDR3 reads TGTGCCAGCAGCCTTGACAGAAGCACAGATACGCAGTATTTT. Its translation: CASSLDRSTDTQYF.

This clone was seen only a few times. This chain connects TRBV29-1 to TRBJ2-1, with D maybe TRBD1 (5 bases). The CDR3 loop spans 14 amino acids. Trimming cost V 6 bases and J 4 bases, with 16 bases left between them. The germline V gene has CDR1 SQVTM and CDR2 ANQGSEA. In DNA form, the CDR3 reads TGCAGCGTCCTCAGGGTGTTCCCTTACAATGAGCAGTTCTTC. This gives the protein CSVLRVFPYNEQFF.

This clone appeared a few times. At the DNA level, this CDR3 is encoded by other sequences in the same sample as well. The genes are TRBV19 and TRBJ2-2, with D perhaps TRBD2 (5 bases). Deletions cut 3 bases from V and 11 bases from J, with 7 bases between. The CDR3 is made up of 11 amino acids. The germline V gene encodes CDR1 LNHDA and CDR2 SQIVND (reference sequence). CDR3 DNA: TGTGCCAGTAGTATGACGGGAGAGCTGTTTTTT. It specifies CASSMTGELFF.

There are a few counts of this clone. V and J are TRBV29-1 and TRBJ2-5; 10 nucleotides align to TRBD1. Trimming took 7 bases from V and 2 from J; bases not matched to a gene: 4. The length of the CDR3 is 13 residues. From germline, CDR1 is SQVTM and CDR2 ANQGSEA. The CDR3 region is CSAPGQGQETQYF. CDR3 DNA sequence: TGCAGCGCGCCGGGACAGGGGCAAGAGACCCAGTACTTC.

The genes are TRBV11-2 and TRBJ2-7; D possibly corresponds to TRBD1 (6 bases). The germline V gene encodes CDR1 SGHAT and CDR2 FQNNGV. The V end was cut by 2 bases, the J end by 4 bases, with 15 bases between. The CDR3 runs 15 residues. The CDR3 sequence is CASSLSQGIVYEQYF. DNA for the CDR3: TGTGCCAGCAGCTTATCCCAGGGGATTGTATACGAGCAGTACTTC. Using reference TRBV11-2 and TRBJ2-7 for the parts outside the CDR3, the full variable domain is EAGVAQSPRYKIIEKRQSVAFWCNPISGHATLYWYQQILGQGPKLLIQFQNNGVVDDSQLPKDRFSAERLKGVDSTLKIQPAKLEDSAVYLCASSLSQGIVYEQYFGPGTRLTVT.